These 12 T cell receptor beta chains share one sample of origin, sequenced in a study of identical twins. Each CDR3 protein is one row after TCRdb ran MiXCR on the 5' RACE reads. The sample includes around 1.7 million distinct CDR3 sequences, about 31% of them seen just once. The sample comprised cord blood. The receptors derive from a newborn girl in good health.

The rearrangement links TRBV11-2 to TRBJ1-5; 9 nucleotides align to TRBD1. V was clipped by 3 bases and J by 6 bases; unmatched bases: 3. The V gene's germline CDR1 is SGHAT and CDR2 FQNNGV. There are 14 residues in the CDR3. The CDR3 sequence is CASSFGTGSQPQHF. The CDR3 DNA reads TGTGCCAGCAGCTTCGGGACAGGGAGTCAGCCCCAGCATTTT. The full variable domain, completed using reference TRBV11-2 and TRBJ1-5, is EAGVAQSPRYKIIEKRQSVAFWCNPISGHATLYWYQQILGQGPKLLIQFQNNGVVDDSQLPKDRFSAERLKGVDSTLKIQPAKLEDSAVYLCASSFGTGSQPQHFGDGTRLSIL.

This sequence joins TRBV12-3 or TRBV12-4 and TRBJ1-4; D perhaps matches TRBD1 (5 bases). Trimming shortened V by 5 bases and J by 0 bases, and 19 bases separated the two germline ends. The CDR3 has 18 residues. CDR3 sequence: CASSPHLGTTPTNEKLFF. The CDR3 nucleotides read TGTGCCAGCAGTCCCCATCTTGGGACGACCCCAACTAATGAAAAACTGTTTTTT.

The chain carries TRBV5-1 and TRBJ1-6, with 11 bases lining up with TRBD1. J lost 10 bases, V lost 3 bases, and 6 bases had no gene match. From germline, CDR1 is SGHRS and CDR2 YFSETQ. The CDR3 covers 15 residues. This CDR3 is CASSWDRGIESPLHF. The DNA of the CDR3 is TGCGCCAGCAGCTGGGACAGGGGGATAGAATCACCCCTCCACTTT.

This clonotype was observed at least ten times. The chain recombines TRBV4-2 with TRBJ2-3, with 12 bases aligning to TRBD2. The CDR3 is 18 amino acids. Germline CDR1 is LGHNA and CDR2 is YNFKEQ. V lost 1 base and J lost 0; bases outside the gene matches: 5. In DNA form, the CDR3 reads TGTGCCAGCAGCCAAGCCCTTGGGACTAGCGGGAGCACAGATACGCAGTATTTT. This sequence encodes CASSQALGTSGSTDTQYF.

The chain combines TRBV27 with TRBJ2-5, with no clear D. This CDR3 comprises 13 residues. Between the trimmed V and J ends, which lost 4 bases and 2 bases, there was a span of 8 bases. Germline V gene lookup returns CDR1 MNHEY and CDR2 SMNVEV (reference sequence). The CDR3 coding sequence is TGTGCCAGCAGTTATGGCAGGCAAGAGACCCAGTACTTC. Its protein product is CASSYGRQETQYF.

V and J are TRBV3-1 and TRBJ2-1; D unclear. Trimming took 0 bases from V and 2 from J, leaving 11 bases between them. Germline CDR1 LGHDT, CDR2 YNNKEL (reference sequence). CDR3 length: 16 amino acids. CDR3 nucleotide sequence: TGTGCCAGCAGCCAAGAAGGCGTTTTGACCTACAATGAGCAGTTCTTC. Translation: CASSQEGVLTYNEQFF.

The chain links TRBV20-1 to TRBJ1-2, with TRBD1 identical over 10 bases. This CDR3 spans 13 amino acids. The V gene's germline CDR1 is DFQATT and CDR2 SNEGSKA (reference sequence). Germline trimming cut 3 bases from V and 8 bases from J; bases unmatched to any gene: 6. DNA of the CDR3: TGCAGTGCTAGCCTAGGACAGGGGGGAGGCTACACCTTC. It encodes CSASLGQGGGYTF.

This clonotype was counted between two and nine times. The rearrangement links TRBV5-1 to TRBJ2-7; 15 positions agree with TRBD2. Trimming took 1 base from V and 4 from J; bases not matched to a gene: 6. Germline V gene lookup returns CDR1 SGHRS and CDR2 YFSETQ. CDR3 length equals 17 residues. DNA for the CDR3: TGCGCCAGCAGCTTGCGTATAGGGACTAGCGGGAGGTACGAGCAGTACTTC. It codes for CASSLRIGTSGRYEQYF.

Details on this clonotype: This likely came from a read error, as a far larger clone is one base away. CDR3 in amino acids: CASSFGEKRFF. The CDR3 nucleotides are TGTGCCAGCAGTTTCGGAGAAAAACGGTTTTTT. The chain carries TRBV12-3 or TRBV12-4 and TRBJ1-4; D ambiguous. The CDR3 is made up of 11 amino acids.

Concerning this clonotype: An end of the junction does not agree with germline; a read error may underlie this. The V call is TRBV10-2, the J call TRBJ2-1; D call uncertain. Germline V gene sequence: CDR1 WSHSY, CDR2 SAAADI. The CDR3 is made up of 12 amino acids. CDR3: CAGSESKVGQFF. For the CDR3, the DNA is TGCGCCGGCAGTGAGTCGAAAGTAGGGCAGTTCTTC.

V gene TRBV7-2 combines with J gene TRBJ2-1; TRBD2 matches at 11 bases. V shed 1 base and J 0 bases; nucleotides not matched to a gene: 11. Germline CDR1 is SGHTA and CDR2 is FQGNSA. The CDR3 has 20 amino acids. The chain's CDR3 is CASSLVALLAGVTSYNEQFF. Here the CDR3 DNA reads TGTGCCAGCAGCTTAGTGGCTCTACTAGCGGGGGTTACCTCCTACAATGAGCAGTTCTTC. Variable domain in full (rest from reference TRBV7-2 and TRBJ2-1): GAGVSQSPSNKVTEKGKDVELRCDPISGHTALYWYRQSLGQGLEFLIYFQGNSAPDKSGLPSDRFSAERTGGSVSTLTIQRTQQEDSAVYLCASSLVALLAGVTSYNEQFFGPGTRLTVL.

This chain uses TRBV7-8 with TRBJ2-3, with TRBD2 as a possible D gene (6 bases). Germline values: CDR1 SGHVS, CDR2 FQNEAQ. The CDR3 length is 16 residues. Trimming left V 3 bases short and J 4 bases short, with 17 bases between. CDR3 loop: CASSFRPGSRADTQYF. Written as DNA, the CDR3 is TGTGCCAGCAGCTTTCGGCCCGGGAGTAGGGCAGATACGCAGTATTTT.